The rows below give T cell receptor beta chains drawn from one sample of a study of OX40 agonist ivuxolimab in advanced cancers. TCRdb's copy holds only in-frame clones and misses some; the assay was immunoSEQ multiplex PCR. In the table there are about 78,000 clones, approximately 88% of which are singletons. The sequenced sample was CD4+ or CD8+ T cells sorted from blood, obtained in a trial of the OX40 agonist ivuxolimab. The receptors originated from an adult with an advanced solid tumor such as melanoma, head and neck, liver or kidney cancer. Both conserved end residues are part of each CDR3. Each record gives: J gene, clone size, D gene, V gene, CDR3 DNA, CDR3 protein. A D gene is named only where the DNA matches it firmly. Part of the rows lack a size; the others show once, few, many or a class for expanded clones.

j_gene: TRBJ2-1; abundance: once; d_gene: TRBD2; v_gene: TRBV27; CDR3nt: TGTGCCAGCAAGGCCAGCGGGAGGGGCACCTACAATGAGCAGTTCTTC; CDR3aa: CASKASGRGTYNEQFF
j_gene: TRBJ2-5; abundance: NA; d_gene: NA; v_gene: TRBV9; CDR3nt: TGTGCCAGCACTACAGGAGACCAAGAGACCCAGTACTTC; CDR3aa: CASTTGDQETQYF
j_gene: TRBJ2-2; abundance: once; d_gene: NA; v_gene: TRBV15; CDR3nt: TGTGCCACCAGCAGAGATCACTCCGGGGAGCTGTTTTTT; CDR3aa: CATSRDHSGELFF
j_gene: TRBJ2-5; abundance: NA; d_gene: TRBD2; v_gene: TRBV7-8; CDR3nt: TGTGCCAGCAGTCTCACTAGCGGGGGCCCCGGGACCCAGTACTTC; CDR3aa: CASSLTSGGPGTQYF
j_gene: TRBJ2-1; abundance: NA; d_gene: TRBD1; v_gene: TRBV10-3; CDR3nt: TGTGCCATCAGGGGGACAGGGGTTTCCTACAATGAGCAGTTCTTC; CDR3aa: CAIRGTGVSYNEQFF
j_gene: TRBJ1-1; abundance: NA; d_gene: NA; v_gene: TRBV5-6; CDR3nt: TGTGCCAGCAGCTTGGTACTGAACACTGAAGCTTTCTTT; CDR3aa: CASSLVLNTEAFF
j_gene: TRBJ1-1; abundance: NA; d_gene: NA; v_gene: TRBV30; CDR3nt: TGTGCCTGGAGTGTACAGAAAGAAGCTTTCTTT; CDR3aa: CAWSVQKEAFF
j_gene: TRBJ2-1; abundance: NA; d_gene: NA; v_gene: TRBV7-2; CDR3nt: TGTGCCAGCCTAGCTGAAGGGCTATCGAGGGATGAGCAGTTCTTC; CDR3aa: CASLAEGLSRDEQFF
j_gene: TRBJ1-2; abundance: NA; d_gene: NA; v_gene: TRBV14; CDR3nt: TGTGCCAGCAGCCATCTACAGGGAAGGGGTGGCTACACCTTC; CDR3aa: CASSHLQGRGGYTF
j_gene: TRBJ2-7; abundance: NA; d_gene: TRBD2; v_gene: TRBV7-6; CDR3nt: TGTGCCAGCAGCTTAGATCCGGGGGGATCAGGCGAGCAGTACTTC; CDR3aa: CASSLDPGGSGEQYF
j_gene: TRBJ1-2; abundance: NA; d_gene: NA; v_gene: TRBV4-1; CDR3nt: TGCGCCAGCAGCCAAGAGTGGGCGGATGGCTACACCTTC; CDR3aa: CASSQEWADGYTF
j_gene: TRBJ1-3; abundance: NA; d_gene: NA; v_gene: TRBV18; CDR3nt: TGTGCCACCTTCCCAGGGGCTGGAAACACCATATATTTT; CDR3aa: CATFPGAGNTIYF
j_gene: TRBJ2-7; abundance: NA; d_gene: TRBD1; v_gene: TRBV6-5; CDR3nt: TGTGCCAGCAGGACCACAAAGACAGGGTCCTACGAGCAGTACTTC; CDR3aa: CASRTTKTGSYEQYF
j_gene: TRBJ1-6; abundance: NA; d_gene: NA; v_gene: TRBV27; CDR3nt: TGTGCCAGCAGTTTCAACAGGTATTCACCCCTCCACTTT; CDR3aa: CASSFNRYSPLHF
j_gene: TRBJ1-5; abundance: NA; d_gene: NA; v_gene: TRBV10-3; CDR3nt: TGTGCCATCAGTGAGTCTGTGGGGGGCACCAATCAGCCCCAGCATTTT; CDR3aa: CAISESVGGTNQPQHF
j_gene: TRBJ2-1; abundance: once; d_gene: TRBD2; v_gene: TRBV28; CDR3nt: TGTGCCAGCCTAGCGGGAGGGCGGAATGAGCAGTTCTTC; CDR3aa: CASLAGGRNEQFF
j_gene: TRBJ2-7; abundance: NA; d_gene: NA; v_gene: TRBV7-2; CDR3nt: TGTGCCAGCAGCTTAGTTCTTGGTGGGTCTAGCTCCTACGAGCAGTACTTC; CDR3aa: CASSLVLGGSSSYEQYF
j_gene: TRBJ2-7; abundance: NA; d_gene: NA; v_gene: TRBV16; CDR3nt: TGTGCCAGCAGCCAACCGGAAGGGGGTGGGTACGAGCAGTACTTC; CDR3aa: CASSQPEGGGYEQYF
j_gene: TRBJ2-1; abundance: NA; d_gene: TRBD2; v_gene: TRBV7-9; CDR3nt: TGTGCCAGCAGCCCCAGACTAGCGGGGATGGGCAATGAGCAGTTCTTC; CDR3aa: CASSPRLAGMGNEQFF